This T cell receptor (beta chain) was identified during a study of STAT5B mutations in CD4+ large granular lymphocyte leukemia. From germline, CDR1 is GTSNPN and CDR2 SVGIG (reference sequence). The CDR3 is 14 residues long. J lost 5 bases, V lost 7 bases, and 12 bases had no gene match. The method was immunoSEQ multiplex PCR; TCRdb's version includes in-frame clones alone and lacks a portion of them. This table has approximately 27,000 clones, approximately 80% appearing once. The chain combines TRBV30 with TRBJ2-5, with TRBD1 matching 8 bases. The source is a human donor in good health. What was sequenced was CD4+ T cells from blood buffy coats. CDR3 residues: CAYSRAGGEETQYF. CDR3 sequence (DNA): TGTGCCTATTCGAGAGCAGGGGGCGAGGAGACCCAGTACTTC.